The 18 T cell receptor beta chains given below trace back to one sample, sequenced in a study of beta chain features in type 1 diabetes. As every portion of the isolated RNA was reverse transcribed, the sequencing read expressed TCRB transcripts. TCRdb's table, derived via immunoSEQ multiplex PCR, lists solely in-frame clones and lacks some. The repertoire consists of 250,000 to 300,000 clones, with about 23% occurring once and the leading ten covering roughly 0.013%. Which antigens these TCRs recognize remains unknown. The study's findings and limits: Across all four CD4+ subsets, people with type 1 diabetes showed modestly shorter TCRB CDR3s.

What was sequenced was naive CD4+ T cells from blood. The receptors here all came from a woman younger than 45 with type 1 diabetes.

The chain carries TRBV20-1 and TRBJ1-3, with 7 nucleotides matching TRBD1. The V gene's germline CDR1 is DFQATT and CDR2 SNEGSKA (reference sequence). The CDR3 runs to 11 residues. This CDR3 is CSSGTVNTIYF. The CDR3 region has the DNA TGCAGCTCCGGGACAGTAAACACCATATATTTT.

In its sample, this clone was seen a few times. The chain employs TRBV4-1 and TRBJ2-3; tentative D call: TRBD2 (6 bases). Germline V gene data show CDR1 as MGHRA and CDR2 as YSYEKL. Trimming removed 1 base from V and 13 bases from J, with 12 bases in between. This CDR3 comprises 12 residues. In DNA, the CDR3 is TGCGCCAGCAGCCAAGTTCTAGGGAGGAAGTATTTT. As protein: CASSQVLGRKYF.

This chain links TRBV6-5 with TRBJ2-5, with D maybe TRBD2 (6 bases). Germline CDR1 reads MNHEY; CDR2 reads SVGAGI. Trimming shortened V by 6 bases and J by 5 bases, and 13 bases separated the two germline ends. The CDR3 covers 13 residues. CDR3 bases: TGTGCCAGCAGCCGGGACTTAGGGGAGACCCAGTACTTC. Its translation: CASSRDLGETQYF.

V and J are TRBV7-9 and TRBJ2-3; D remains unclear. V lost 0 bases and J lost 0, with 7 bases in between. The CDR3 extends over 15 amino acids. Germline V gene data show CDR1 as SEHNR and CDR2 as FQNEAQ (reference sequence). The CDR3: CASSLALASTDTQYF. The CDR3 bases are TGTGCCAGCAGCTTAGCGCTGGCTAGCACAGATACGCAGTATTTT.

This clone came up a few times. The rearrangement uses TRBV5-6 and TRBJ2-1; 10 bases are shared with TRBD2. CDR1 is SGHDT and CDR2 is YYEEEE in the germline V gene. The CDR3 is made up of 18 amino acids. Germline trimming cut 3 bases from V and 2 bases from J; bases unmatched to any gene: 11. CDR3: CASSWSPASGRPYNEQFF. In DNA form, the CDR3 reads TGTGCCAGCAGCTGGAGCCCCGCTAGCGGGAGACCCTACAATGAGCAGTTCTTC.

This clone was seen a few times. This chain connects TRBV4-1 to TRBJ2-4, with 10 nucleotides matching TRBD2. Germline V gene sequence: CDR1 MGHRA, CDR2 YSYEKL. This CDR3 has 17 residues. Trimming cost V 0 bases and J 6 bases; bases outside gene matches: 8. This chain's CDR3 is CASSQDAASGGRNIQYF. Here the CDR3 DNA reads TGCGCCAGCAGCCAAGACGCGGCTAGCGGGGGTAGAAACATTCAGTACTTC.

This clone was picked up a small number of times. This same CDR3 is encoded by further DNA sequences in the sample. The rearrangement joins TRBV4-2 to TRBJ2-1, with TRBD2 matching over 11 bases. This CDR3 is built from 15 residues. The trim removed 3 bases at V and 3 bases at J, leaving 1 base unmatched. The germline V gene encodes CDR1 LGHNA and CDR2 YNFKEQ. CDR3 sequence reads: CASSQGTSGYNEQFF. CDR3 DNA: TGTGCCAGCAGCCAGGGGACTAGCGGCTACAATGAGCAGTTCTTC.

The V call is TRBV6-1, the J call TRBJ2-7; 8 bases map to TRBD2. Per the germline V gene, CDR1 is MNHNS and CDR2 is SASEGT. The CDR3 is 14 residues long. Trimming at V came to 3 bases and at J to 3 bases, leaving 4 bases not matched to a gene. As DNA, the CDR3 is TGTGCCAGCAGTGAGAGTAGCGGGAACTACGAGCAGTACTTC. This sequence encodes CASSESSGNYEQYF.

The rearrangement links TRBV5-4 to TRBJ2-3; TRBD2 agrees at 10 bases. The V gene's germline CDR1 is SGHNT and CDR2 YYREEE (reference sequence). J gave up 3 bases and V 5 bases, and 6 bases lay outside the gene matches. The CDR3 spans 15 residues. The DNA for the CDR3 is TGTGCCAGCAGACAGGGACTAGCGATGACAGATACGCAGTATTTT. Its translation is CASRQGLAMTDTQYF. The full variable domain, its missing parts supplied by reference TRBV5-4 and TRBJ2-3, is ETGVTQSPTHLIKTRGQQVTLRCSSQSGHNTVSWYQQALGQGPQFIFQYYREEENGRGNFPPRFSGLQFPNYSSELNVNALELDDSALYLCASRQGLAMTDTQYFGPGTRLTVL.

The rearrangement joins TRBV9 to TRBJ2-5; 14 bases match TRBD2. Germline V gives CDR1 SGDLS, CDR2 YYNGEE. Trimming took 0 bases from V and 4 from J; bases not matched to a gene: 2. The CDR3 consists of 16 residues. The CDR3 region is CASSVGGLAGAETQYF. CDR3 sequence (DNA): TGTGCCAGCAGCGTAGGGGGACTAGCGGGAGCAGAGACCCAGTACTTC.

The CDR3, as DNA: TGTGCCAGCAGCCTCCAATCGGTCGTAGGGGAGCTGTTTTTT. This codes for CASSLQSVVGELFF. V is TRBV14 and J is TRBJ2-2; D call uncertain. This CDR3 region has 14 residues. Germline V CDR1 and CDR2: SGHDN, FVKESK. V lost 4 bases, J lost 8 bases, and 14 bases lay in between.

This chain connects TRBV20-1 to TRBJ1-1; TRBD1 matches at 7 bases. The CDR3 is made up of 11 amino acids. Per the germline V gene, CDR1 is DFQATT and CDR2 is SNEGSKA (reference sequence). The ends lost 3 bases at V and 7 bases at J; junction bases unmatched: 2. CDR3 sequence (DNA): TGCAGTGCTAGGACAGGGAATGAAGCTTTCTTT. Protein product: CSARTGNEAFF.

The V and J genes are TRBV11-3 and TRBJ1-2; no reliable D call. In germline, CDR1 is SGHNT, CDR2 YENEEA. The CDR3 runs 13 residues. The V and J ends lost 5 bases and 5 bases respectively, with 12 bases between them. The DNA of the CDR3 is TGTGCCAGCAGCCGGTCGGGAATGTATGGCTACACCTTC. Residues: CASSRSGMYGYTF.

The V and J genes are TRBV5-1 and TRBJ2-5; a weak D match, TRBD1 (6 bases). V lost 5 bases and J lost 1, with 15 bases in between. CDR1 and CDR2 (germline): SGHRS, YFSETQ. This CDR3 contains 15 residues. CDR3 residues: CASSTSGTPQETQYF. As DNA, the CDR3 is TGCGCCAGCAGTACCTCCGGGACACCCCAAGAGACCCAGTACTTC.

This clone has a handful of counts. The V gene is TRBV14, the J gene TRBJ2-3; D not resolved. V lost 4 bases, J lost 4 bases, and 6 bases lay in between. Germline V gives CDR1 SGHDN, CDR2 FVKESK. The CDR3 sequence is 12 residues long. CDR3 sequence (DNA): TGTGCCAGCAGCCGTTCGGCAGATACGCAGTATTTT. Translated: CASSRSADTQYF.

The chain links TRBV23-1 to TRBJ2-5; TRBD1 is a possible D gene (5 bases). TRBV23-1 is an ORF, and what it does is uncertain. The CDR3 is 16 amino acids. V was pared by 6 bases and J by 2 bases, with 19 bases between. CDR3 in amino acids: CASRVNRPLIQETQYF. CDR3 in DNA: TGCGCCAGCAGGGTAAACAGGCCCCTCATACAAGAGACCCAGTACTTC.

This clone was counted a few times. The rearrangement uses TRBV9 and TRBJ1-2; 9 bases line up with TRBD1. Germline-derived CDR1 and CDR2 are SGDLS and YYNGEE. J gave up 5 bases and V 4 bases, and 6 bases lay outside the gene matches. The CDR3 extends over 14 amino acids. The CDR3 spells CASSPRTGAYGYTF. In DNA form, the CDR3 reads TGTGCCAGCAGCCCCCGGACAGGGGCGTATGGCTACACCTTC.

The chain combines TRBV9 with TRBJ2-1, with D hard to call. Germline CDR1 and CDR2: SGDLS and YYNGEE. This CDR3 comprises 12 residues. V lost 4 bases, J lost 5 bases, and 7 bases lay in between. The CDR3 sequence: CASSPHNNEQFF. In DNA form, the CDR3 reads TGTGCCAGCAGCCCTCACAACAATGAGCAGTTCTTC.